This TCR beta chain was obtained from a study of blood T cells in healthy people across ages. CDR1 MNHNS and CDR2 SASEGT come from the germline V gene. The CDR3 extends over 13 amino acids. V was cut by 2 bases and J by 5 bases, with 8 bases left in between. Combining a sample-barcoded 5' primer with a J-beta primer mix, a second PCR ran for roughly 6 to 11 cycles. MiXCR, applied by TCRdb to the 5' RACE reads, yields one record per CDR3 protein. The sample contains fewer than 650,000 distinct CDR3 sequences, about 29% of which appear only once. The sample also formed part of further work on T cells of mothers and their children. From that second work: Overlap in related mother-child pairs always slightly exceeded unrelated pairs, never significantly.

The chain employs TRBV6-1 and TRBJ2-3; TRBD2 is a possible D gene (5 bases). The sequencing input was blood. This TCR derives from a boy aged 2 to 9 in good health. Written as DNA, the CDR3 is TGTGCCAGCAGTGAACGACGGGGAGATACGCAGTATTTT. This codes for CASSERRGDTQYF.